The next 27 T cell receptor beta chains were all read from a single sample in a study of Tregs in tolerant kidney transplant recipients. Antigens for these TCRs are unknown. Here immunoSEQ multiplex PCR was the method, and the copy in TCRdb shows in-frame clones only, minus some. The sample has approximately 41,000 clones; roughly 96% are singletons. Sequences were obtained from Tregs from blood cultured with allogeneic cells. The source of these receptors is a human donor in good health.

This chain joins TRBV5-1 and TRBJ2-2, with a tentative D call TRBD1 (5 bases). The CDR3 has 12 residues. Germline V gene lookup returns CDR1 SGHRS and CDR2 YFSETQ. The V gene lost 2 bases and the J gene lost 6 bases, with 5 bases spanning the gap. The DNA of the CDR3 is TGCGCCAGCAGCTTAGGGGCCGGGGAGCTGTTTTTT. This sequence encodes CASSLGAGELFF.

The rearrangement uses TRBV7-9 and TRBJ1-5; D is unresolved. The CDR3 loop spans 16 amino acids. The ends were cut back, 1 base at V and 0 bases at J, with 10 bases in the middle. Germline CDR1 SEHNR, CDR2 FQNEAQ (reference sequence). CDR3: CASSLGVGNSNQPQHF. The CDR3 DNA follows: TGTGCCAGCAGCTTAGGGGTGGGAAATAGCAATCAGCCCCAGCATTTT.

The chain joins TRBV5-8 to TRBJ2-3; TRBD2 is a possible D gene (6 bases). V dropped 4 bases and J dropped 2 bases, with 20 bases sitting between them. The CDR3 contains 17 residues. Germline CDR1 is SGHTS and CDR2 is YDEGEE. In nucleotides, the CDR3 is TGTGCCAGCAGCCCCTCGGGGCGGGGTTTGAACACAGATACGCAGTATTTT. Residues: CASSPSGRGLNTDTQYF.

The V call is TRBV11-3, the J call TRBJ2-7; D possibly corresponds to TRBD1 (5 bases). This CDR3 comprises 13 residues. Trimming shortened V by 6 bases and J by 1 base, and 10 bases separated the two germline ends. Looked up from germline, CDR1 is SGHNT and CDR2 is YENEEA. CDR3: CASSADSSYEQYF. The CDR3 DNA reads as TGTGCCAGCAGTGCCGACAGTTCCTACGAGCAGTACTTC.

The rearrangement uses TRBV18 and TRBJ2-1; the match to TRBD2 covers 13 bases. Germline V gene data show CDR1 as KGHSH and CDR2 as LQKENI. J gave up 4 bases and V 3 bases, and 0 bases lay outside the gene matches. The CDR3 is 15 amino acids. The CDR3 sequence is CASSPGLAGYNEQFF. DNA for the CDR3: TGTGCCAGCTCACCGGGACTAGCGGGATACAATGAGCAGTTCTTC.

J is TRBJ2-1 and V is TRBV4-2, with 11 bases lining up with TRBD2. This CDR3 spans 17 amino acids. Per germline, CDR1 LGHNA and CDR2 YNFKEQ. J was trimmed by 9 bases and V by 0 bases; bases with no gene match: 10. The CDR3 sequence is CASSQDRGTSGSIEQFF. In DNA form, the CDR3 reads TGTGCCAGCAGCCAAGATCGGGGAACTAGCGGGAGTATTGAGCAGTTCTTC.

In its sample, this clone was seen once. This chain uses TRBV7-9 with TRBJ1-3, with TRBD1 matching over 7 bases. This CDR3 region has 14 residues. V lost 5 bases, J lost 4 bases, and 5 bases stayed unmatched. Per germline, CDR1 SEHNR and CDR2 FQNEAQ (reference sequence). DNA for the CDR3: TGTGCCAGCAGCCCGTGGACAGGCGGAAACACCATATATTTT. Its translation is CASSPWTGGNTIYF. Looking up the rest from reference TRBV7-9 and TRBJ1-3 gives the full variable domain: DTGVSQNPRHKITKRGQNVTFRCDPISEHNRLYWYRQTLGQGPEFLTYFQNEAQLEKSRLLSDRFSAERPKGSFSTLEIQRTEQGDSAMYLCASSPWTGGNTIYFGEGSWLTVV.

The chain has TRBV18 and TRBJ2-3; D perhaps matches TRBD2 (6 bases). Between the trimmed V and J ends, which lost 5 bases and 1 base, there was a span of 13 bases. In germline, CDR1 is KGHSH, CDR2 LQKENI. This CDR3 spans 15 amino acids. The CDR3 coding sequence is TGTGCCAGCTCAAAGGGACTCCTCGGCACAGATACGCAGTATTTT. This sequence encodes CASSKGLLGTDTQYF.

This rearrangement joins TRBV7-2 to TRBJ2-3; TRBD2 aligns across 13 bases. The CDR3 sequence is 14 residues long. The germline gives CDR1 SGHTA, CDR2 FQGNSA. V was clipped by 8 bases and J by 6 bases; unmatched bases: 5. The CDR3 is CASRTTSGRDTQYF. The DNA for the CDR3 is TGTGCCAGCCGAACGACTAGCGGGAGGGATACGCAGTATTTT.

This chain uses TRBV18 with TRBJ1-2, with TRBD1 matching over 8 bases. Trimming took 2 bases from V and 7 from J; bases not matched to a gene: 6. The length of the CDR3 is 14 residues. Germline V gene data show CDR1 as KGHSH and CDR2 as LQKENI. CDR3 DNA sequence: TGTGCCAGCTCACCAGGCAGGGGGCGCGGTGGCTACACCTTC. Translated, it gives CASSPGRGRGGYTF.

The V and J genes are TRBV11-3 and TRBJ2-7; TRBD1 matches 9 bases. Losses at the gene ends were 5 bases for V and 9 bases for J; bases not matched to a gene: 8. The CDR3 spans 13 residues. Germline values: CDR1 SGHNT, CDR2 YENEEA. The CDR3 region is CASSPQQGAGQYF. CDR3 nucleotides: TGTGCCAGCAGCCCACAACAGGGGGCTGGGCAGTACTTC.

The chain couples TRBV10-3 to TRBJ1-1, with D perhaps TRBD1 (5 bases). This CDR3 has 14 residues. Germline V gene lookup returns CDR1 ENHRY and CDR2 SYGVKD. V shed 10 bases and J shed 4 bases, with 19 bases lying between them. The CDR3 sequence: CATMDIGGFTEAFF. The CDR3 DNA follows: TGTGCCACTATGGACATCGGGGGGTTCACTGAAGCTTTCTTT.

Only a few counts were recorded for this clone. This chain links TRBV7-9 with TRBJ2-7; possible D gene TRBD1, 5 bases. The CDR3 runs to 14 residues. The V and J ends lost 6 bases and 5 bases respectively, with 17 bases between them. CDR1 and CDR2 (germline): SEHNR, FQNEAQ (reference sequence). The CDR3 loop is CASSLTTGHHEQYF. The CDR3 region has the DNA TGTGCCAGCAGTCTGACCACTGGACATCACGAGCAGTACTTC.

The rearrangement uses TRBV6-5 and TRBJ1-1; possibly TRBD1 for D (6 bases). Germline CDR1 MNHEY, CDR2 SVGAGI. This CDR3 has 12 residues. V lost 5 bases and J lost 9, with 13 bases in between. The CDR3 loop reads CASSQQGLQAFF. CDR3 DNA: TGTGCCAGCAGTCAACAGGGCCTACAAGCTTTCTTT.

The rearrangement links TRBV5-1 to TRBJ1-2; D not certain. Germline V CDR1 and CDR2: SGHRS, YFSETQ. The CDR3 has 13 amino acids. The V end lost 0 bases, the J end lost 2 bases, and 5 bases lay between the germline ends. The CDR3 coding sequence is TGCGCCAGCAGCTTGGTGAGGAACTATGGCTACACCTTC. As protein: CASSLVRNYGYTF.

The rearrangement uses TRBV2 and TRBJ1-4, with D possibly TRBD1 on 6 matching bases. In germline, CDR1 is SNHLY, CDR2 FYNNEI. V was trimmed by 7 bases and J by 9 bases, leaving 21 bases between them. This CDR3 region has 15 residues. CDR3 coding DNA: TGTGCCAGCAATGGGGACAAGGGAGGAGGTCAAAAACTGTTTTTT. Translating it yields CASNGDKGGGQKLFF. The entire variable domain, with the rest obtained from reference TRBV2 and TRBJ1-4, is as follows: EPEVTQTPSHQVTQMGQEVILRCVPISNHLYFYWYRQILGQKVEFLVSFYNNEISEKSEIFDDQFSVERPDGSNFTLKIRSTKLEDSAMYFCASNGDKGGGQKLFFGSGTQLSVL.

The chain recombines TRBV7-9 with TRBJ1-2, with D possibly being TRBD1 (5 bases). CDR1 and CDR2 (germline): SEHNR, FQNEAQ (reference sequence). This CDR3 has 13 residues. Trimming took 0 bases from V and 7 from J, leaving 9 bases between them. The CDR3, as DNA: TGTGCCAGCAGCTTAGCTCCCCAGGGTGGCTACACCTTC. Translated: CASSLAPQGGYTF.

This chain links TRBV4-2 with TRBJ2-7; D possibly corresponds to TRBD1 (5 bases). The CDR3 contains 15 residues. The V end was cut by 0 bases, the J end by 2 bases, with 11 bases between. Germline V gene data show CDR1 as LGHNA and CDR2 as YNFKEQ. CDR3 sequence reads: CASSQDTAGTYEQYF. DNA of the CDR3: TGTGCCAGCAGCCAAGATACCGCAGGGACCTACGAGCAGTACTTC.

This rearrangement joins TRBV6-5 to TRBJ2-3; 10 nucleotides align to TRBD2. CDR1 and CDR2 (germline): MNHEY, SVGAGI. Unmatched junction bases numbered 4, after V lost 4 bases and J lost 6 bases. This CDR3 has 14 amino acids. For the CDR3, the DNA is TGTGCCAGCAGTTTTACTAGCGGGATTGATACGCAGTATTTT. It yields the protein CASSFTSGIDTQYF.

J is TRBJ1-2 and V is TRBV19, with D hard to call. Germline CDR1 reads LNHDA; CDR2 reads SQIVND (reference sequence). The CDR3 totals 15 residues. Trimming cost V 7 bases and J 5 bases, with 20 bases left between them. The CDR3 nucleotides are TGTGCCAGTACTCGGGGAAGGTCCCCGTCGTATGGCTACACCTTC. As protein: CASTRGRSPSYGYTF.

This sequence joins TRBV5-1 and TRBJ2-1; D might be TRBD2 (5 bases). V lost 3 bases, J lost 0 bases, and 10 bases lay in between. Germline V CDR1 and CDR2: SGHRS, YFSETQ. The CDR3 consists of 15 residues. CDR3 protein: CASSSDSSSYNEQFF. The CDR3 bases are TGCGCCAGCAGCTCGGACTCTTCCTCCTACAATGAGCAGTTCTTC.

This chain links TRBV19 with TRBJ2-5; TRBD1 agrees at 7 bases. The V segment lost 1 base and the J segment 1 base; nucleotides outside the gene matches: 6. Germline V lookup: CDR1 LNHDA, CDR2 SQIVND (reference sequence). The CDR3 is 16 residues long. The CDR3 bases are TGTGCCAGTAGTATAGCTGGGGGACAGTCCCAAGAGACCCAGTACTTC. It is translated as CASSIAGGQSQETQYF.

This clone was detected once. This rearrangement joins TRBV10-3 to TRBJ2-1; D unclear. Trimming removed 5 bases at V and 2 bases at J, with 10 bases between. Germline V gives CDR1 ENHRY, CDR2 SYGVKD. The CDR3 sequence is 14 residues long. The CDR3 region is CAISRANAYNEQFF. The DNA for the CDR3 is TGTGCCATCAGTAGAGCGAATGCCTACAATGAGCAGTTCTTC.

V is TRBV12-5 and J is TRBJ2-2; 9 bases fit TRBD1. The trim removed 4 bases at V and 4 bases at J, leaving 10 bases unmatched. The CDR3 is 17 residues long. Germline CDR1 is LGHNT and CDR2 is FRNRAP. CDR3 loop: CASGYPRGTGFTGELFF. CDR3 DNA sequence: TGTGCTAGTGGTTACCCACGAGGGACAGGGTTCACCGGGGAGCTGTTTTTT.

In its sample, this clone was seen once. The chain employs TRBV2 and TRBJ1-6, with D possibly TRBD1 on 6 matching bases. The CDR3 totals 18 residues. Trimming removed 7 bases from V and 0 bases from J, with 19 bases in between. CDR1 SNHLY and CDR2 FYNNEI come from the germline V gene. The CDR3 reads CASTLSRQESSYNSPLHF. CDR3 DNA sequence: TGTGCCAGCACCCTCTCCCGACAGGAAAGCTCCTATAATTCACCCCTCCACTTT.

The chain is built from TRBV12-2 and TRBJ2-5; TRBD1 reflects the table's D call only, with no check against the DNA. TRBV12-2 is marked as a pseudogene. This CDR3 has 16 amino acids. CDR3 coding DNA: TGTGCAAGTCGCTTAGTGAGGGGGATTAATGAAGAGACCCAGTACTTC. Amino acids: CASRLVRGINEETQYF.

For this clone: Germline is not matched at one junction end, which may reflect a read error. The chain employs TRBV7-7 and TRBJ2-1; maybe TRBD1 (6 bases). The CDR3 has 18 residues. CDR1 is SSHAT and CDR2 is FNYEAQ in the germline V gene (reference sequence). The chain's CDR3 is CASSLEGHRLFPYNEQFF. CDR3 coding DNA: TGTGCTAGCAGCTTAGAGGGACACAGGCTGTTTCCGTACAATGAGCAGTTCTTC.